A single sample gave rise to the 16 T cell receptor beta chains below, sequenced in a study of blood T cell repertoires in COVID-19. Sequencing used immunoSEQ multiplex PCR; TCRdb keeps in-frame clones, though not all of them. The sample has under 100,000 clones; roughly four fifths are singletons. Sequenced sample: peripheral blood. The source of these receptors is a man aged 60-69 years with acute or convalescent COVID-19.

This chain connects TRBV7-2 to TRBJ1-1; D is unresolved. V dropped 2 bases and J dropped 3 bases, with 7 bases sitting between them. Germline V gives CDR1 SGHTA, CDR2 FQGNSA. The CDR3 has 13 residues. The CDR3 here is CASSLYSHTEAFF. CDR3 DNA sequence: TGTGCCAGCAGCTTATACTCCCACACTGAAGCTTTCTTT. Complete variable domain (other parts from reference TRBV7-2 and TRBJ1-1): GAGVSQSPSNKVTEKGKDVELRCDPISGHTALYWYRQSLGQGLEFLIYFQGNSAPDKSGLPSDRFSAERTGGSVSTLTIQRTQQEDSAVYLCASSLYSHTEAFFGQGTRLTVV.

This chain joins TRBV5-4 and TRBJ1-3; D perhaps matches TRBD1 (6 bases). The CDR3 extends over 16 amino acids. Trimming removed 4 bases from V and 3 bases from J, with 17 bases in between. Germline CDR1 SGHNT, CDR2 YYREEE (reference sequence). CDR3 sequence (DNA): TGTGCCAGCAGCACGGGACACGCTGGAGGTGGAAACACCATATATTTT. Protein sequence: CASSTGHAGGGNTIYF.

V usage is TRBV19 and J usage is TRBJ2-1; 8 positions match TRBD2. The CDR3 covers 15 residues. The ends lost 9 bases at V and 11 bases at J; junction bases unmatched: 18. Germline CDR1 and CDR2: LNHDA and SQIVND (reference sequence). CDR3 amino acids: CASRAPGTRSGQQFF. The DNA of the CDR3 is TGTGCCAGCCGGGCCCCAGGGACTAGATCGGGACAGCAGTTCTTC.

The rearrangement uses TRBV28 and TRBJ1-5; no reliable D call. The CDR3 is 14 residues long. Trimming removed 4 bases at V and 3 bases at J, with 10 bases between. CDR1 is MDHEN, CDR2 SYDVKM, per germline. For the CDR3, the DNA is TGTGCCAGCAGTTCGCCCGGGAACAATCAGCCCCAGCATTTT. Its translation is CASSSPGNNQPQHF.

The chain combines TRBV4-3 with TRBJ2-7, with TRBD2 as a possible D gene (6 bases). CDR3 length: 16 residues. Germline V CDR1 and CDR2: LGHNA, YSLEER. Trimming removed 1 base at V and 4 bases at J, with 17 bases between. The CDR3 loop reads CASSQGGTSGPYEQYF. CDR3 sequence (DNA): TGCGCCAGCAGCCAAGGCGGGACCTCTGGACCTTACGAGCAGTACTTC.

The V gene is TRBV3-1 (or the pseudogene TRBV3-2), the J gene TRBJ2-7; 11 nucleotides match TRBD2. Germline lookup yields CDR1 LGHDT and CDR2 YNNKEL (reference sequence). V gave up 3 bases and J gave up 7 bases; unmatched junction bases: 32. CDR3 length: 23 residues. CDR3 sequence reads: CASSQIRFTVTGGLADALREQYF. The CDR3 DNA reads as TGTGCCAGCAGCCAGATTAGATTCACAGTGACAGGGGGACTAGCGGACGCCCTACGAGAGCAGTACTTC.

This chain uses TRBV6-5 with TRBJ2-1; 9 bases fit TRBD2. The length of the CDR3 is 15 residues. Germline loops: CDR1 MNHEY, CDR2 SVGAGI. Trimming at V came to 5 bases and at J to 6 bases, leaving 8 bases not matched to a gene. The CDR3 DNA reads as TGTGCCAGCAGTAAAAATCTAGCGGGAATCAATGAGCAGTTCTTC. Translation: CASSKNLAGINEQFF.

The chain has TRBV19 and TRBJ2-6; 10 bases map to TRBD1. CDR1 LNHDA and CDR2 SQIVND come from the germline V gene (reference sequence). The trim removed 7 bases at V and 2 bases at J, leaving 8 bases unmatched. The CDR3 has 17 residues. The CDR3 is CASTRTGGRTGANVLTF. Written as DNA, the CDR3 is TGTGCCAGTACCCGGACAGGGGGTAGGACTGGGGCCAACGTCCTGACTTTC.

V is TRBV24-1 and J is TRBJ2-2, with a possible D match to TRBD1 (6 bases). V lost 5 bases and J 6 bases, leaving 12 bases between the germline ends. The germline gives CDR1 KGHDR, CDR2 SFDVKD. This CDR3 comprises 14 residues. The CDR3 sequence: CATSASGQSGELFF. The CDR3 region has the DNA TGTGCCACCAGTGCCTCCGGACAGTCCGGGGAGCTGTTTTTT.

The chain uses TRBV7-2 and TRBJ2-7; D is possibly TRBD1 (5 bases). The CDR3 covers 13 residues. Trimming took off 3 bases at V and 9 bases at J, with 15 bases between the two ends. Per the germline V gene, CDR1 is SGHTA and CDR2 is FQGNSA. Here the CDR3 DNA reads TGTGCCAGCAGCTTGGGCCAGGGCAGGTGGCAGTACTTC. Its translation: CASSLGQGRWQYF.

This clone was detected a few times. The J gene is TRBJ2-7, the V gene TRBV12-3 or TRBV12-4; no reliable D call. V shed 7 bases and J shed 0 bases, with 10 bases lying between them. The CDR3 has 13 amino acids. CDR3 protein: CASIRGASYEQYF. The CDR3 DNA reads TGTGCCAGCATCCGAGGCGCCTCCTACGAGCAGTACTTC.

This chain links TRBV30 with TRBJ2-1, with D tentatively TRBD1 (7 bases). The V and J ends lost 4 bases and 4 bases respectively, with 11 bases between them. This CDR3 has 13 amino acids. Per germline, CDR1 GTSNPN and CDR2 SVGIG (reference sequence). The CDR3 loop is CAWTPGGYNEQFF. The CDR3 DNA follows: TGTGCCTGGACCCCAGGGGGGTACAATGAGCAGTTCTTC. The whole variable domain, filled in from reference TRBV30 and TRBJ2-1, reads SQTIHQWPATLVQPVGSPLSLECTVEGTSNPNLYWYRQAAGRGLQLLFYSVGIGQISSEVPQNLSASRPQDRQFILSSKKLLLSDSGFYLCAWTPGGYNEQFFGPGTRLTVL.

The rearrangement uses TRBV27 and TRBJ1-1; D remains ambiguous. The CDR3 extends over 13 amino acids. Trimming took off 3 bases at V and 1 base at J, with 6 bases between the two ends. Germline CDR1 reads MNHEY; CDR2 reads SMNVEV (reference sequence). As DNA, the CDR3 is TGTGCCAGCAGTTTCAGGAAGAACACTGAAGCTTTCTTT. Translation gives CASSFRKNTEAFF.

The rearrangement uses TRBV7-9 and TRBJ2-5; TRBD2 matches 7 bases. From germline, CDR1 is SEHNR and CDR2 FQNEAQ (reference sequence). V shed 7 bases, J shed 1 base, and the junction held 12 bases outside the gene matches. The CDR3 length is 16 residues. DNA of the CDR3: TGTGCCAGCACCGCCGCCGTCGCTAGCGGCCAAGAGACCCAGTACTTC. Protein: CASTAAVASGQETQYF. The full variable domain, completed using reference TRBV7-9 and TRBJ2-5, is DTGVSQNPRHKITKRGQNVTFRCDPISEHNRLYWYRQTLGQGPEFLTYFQNEAQLEKSRLLSDRFSAERPKGSFSTLEIQRTEQGDSAMYLCASTAAVASGQETQYFGPGTRLLVL.

The V and J genes are TRBV11-3 and TRBJ2-1; TRBD2 might be the D (6 bases). In germline, CDR1 is SGHNT, CDR2 YENEEA. The CDR3 contains 13 residues. V lost 0 bases and J 7 bases, leaving 7 bases between the germline ends. This chain's CDR3 is CASSLEGGNEQFF. The CDR3 coding sequence is TGTGCCAGCAGCTTAGAAGGAGGGAATGAGCAGTTCTTC. Full variable domain (outside the CDR3, taken from reference TRBV11-3 and TRBJ2-1): EAGVVQSPRYKIIEKKQPVAFWCNPISGHNTLYWYLQNLGQGPELLIRYENEEAVDDSQLPKDRFSAERLKGVDSTLKIQPAELGDSAVYLCASSLEGGNEQFFGPGTRLTVL.

The chain is built from TRBV7-2 and TRBJ1-1; no firm D call. This CDR3 has 13 amino acids. CDR1 is SGHTA and CDR2 is FQGNSA in the germline V gene. The germline V and J ends were trimmed by 6 bases and 6 bases, with 14 bases remaining between them. The CDR3 region has the DNA TGTGCCAGCAGGAGAGGATCCTACGCTGAAGCTTTCTTT. It translates to CASRRGSYAEAFF.